Described below is a single T cell receptor beta chain sequence and its context. In the original processing: Estimates of nucleated cell counts were drawn from the amplification of reference gene primers. Using immunoSEQ multiplex PCR, the repertoire was profiled, and TCRdb retains in-frame clones only, with some absent. V and J calls and clone size are those listed in that table; D and trimming were worked out from the DNA. The table lists 70,000 to 75,000 clones, more than 75% of them singletons. Trimming removed 1 base at V and 0 bases at J, with 11 bases between. This CDR3 region has 16 residues. CDR1 LGHNA and CDR2 YNFKEQ come from the germline V gene. This specimen comes from a study of blood T cell repertoires in COVID-19. In the study overall: Sites across the United States, Italy and Spain contributed samples from acute and convalescent COVID-19. PBMCs, B-cell-depleted T cells, or T cells provided the cDNA or gDNA that made up the material.

V and J are TRBV4-2 and TRBJ2-3; D is undetermined. The sequence was collected from a human donor in a cohort sampled during active COVID-19. Sequenced material: peripheral blood. For the CDR3, the DNA is TGTGCCAGCAGCCAAGTAGTGATACTTAGCACAGATACGCAGTATTTT. Encoded protein: CASSQVVILSTDTQYF.